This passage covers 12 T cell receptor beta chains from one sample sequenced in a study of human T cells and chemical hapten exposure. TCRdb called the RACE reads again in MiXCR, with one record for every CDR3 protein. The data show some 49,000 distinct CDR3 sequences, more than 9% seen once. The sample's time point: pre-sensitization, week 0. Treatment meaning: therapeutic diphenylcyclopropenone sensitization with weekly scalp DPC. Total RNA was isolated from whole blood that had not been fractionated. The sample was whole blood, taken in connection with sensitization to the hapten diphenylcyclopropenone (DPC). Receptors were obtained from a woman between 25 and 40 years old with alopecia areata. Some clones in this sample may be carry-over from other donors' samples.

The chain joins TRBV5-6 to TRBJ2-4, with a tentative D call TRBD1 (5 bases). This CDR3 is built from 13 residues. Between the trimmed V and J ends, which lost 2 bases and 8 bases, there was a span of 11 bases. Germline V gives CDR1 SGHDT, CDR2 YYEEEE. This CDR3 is CASSFRVQDIQYF. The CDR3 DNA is TGTGCCAGCAGCTTTAGGGTACAGGACATTCAGTACTTC.

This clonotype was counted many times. Here the CDR3 DNA reads TGTGCCAGCAGCTTAGATAGCGGGGGGATAAGCACAGATACGCAGTATTTT. This gives the protein CASSLDSGGISTDTQYF. The chain links TRBV11-2 to TRBJ2-3; 10 bases align to TRBD2. The CDR3 has 17 residues. Per germline, CDR1 SGHAT and CDR2 FQNNGV. With V trimmed by 0 bases and J by 0 bases, 3 bases remained unmatched. Variable domain in full (rest from reference TRBV11-2 and TRBJ2-3): EAGVAQSPRYKIIEKRQSVAFWCNPISGHATLYWYQQILGQGPKLLIQFQNNGVVDDSQLPKDRFSAERLKGVDSTLKIQPAKLEDSAVYLCASSLDSGGISTDTQYFGPGTRLTVL.

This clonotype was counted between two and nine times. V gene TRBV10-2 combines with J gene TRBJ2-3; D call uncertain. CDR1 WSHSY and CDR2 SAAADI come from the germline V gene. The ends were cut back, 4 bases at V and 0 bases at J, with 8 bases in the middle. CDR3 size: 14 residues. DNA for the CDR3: TGCGCCAGCAGTGTTGGCGCGAGCACAGATACGCAGTATTTT. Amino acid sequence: CASSVGASTDTQYF.

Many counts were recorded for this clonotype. The CDR3: CASSSPRTPGGIQYF. CDR3 sequence (DNA): TGTGCCAGCAGCTCACCGAGGACACCCGGAGGGATTCAGTACTTC. The chain has TRBV9 and TRBJ2-4; D possibly corresponds to TRBD2 (6 bases). The germline gives CDR1 SGDLS, CDR2 YYNGEE. This CDR3 is 15 amino acids long. Trimming took off 4 bases at V and 10 bases at J, with 21 bases between the two ends.

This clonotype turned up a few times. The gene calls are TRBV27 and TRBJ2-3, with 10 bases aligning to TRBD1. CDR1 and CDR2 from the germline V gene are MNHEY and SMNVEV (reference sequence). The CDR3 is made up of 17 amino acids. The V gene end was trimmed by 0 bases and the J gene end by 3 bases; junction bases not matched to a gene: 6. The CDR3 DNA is TGTGCCAGCAGTTTATCGCCCACGGGACAGGGGACAGATACGCAGTATTTT. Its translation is CASSLSPTGQGTDTQYF.

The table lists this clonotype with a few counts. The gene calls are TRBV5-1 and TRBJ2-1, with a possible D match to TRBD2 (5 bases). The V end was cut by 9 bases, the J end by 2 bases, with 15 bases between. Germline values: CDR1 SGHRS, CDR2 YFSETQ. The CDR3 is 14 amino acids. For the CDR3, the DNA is TGCGCCAAGGCCCGGGATAGCCCCTACAATGAGCAGTTCTTC. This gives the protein CAKARDSPYNEQFF.

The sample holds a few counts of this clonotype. CDR3 nucleotides: TGTGCCAGCAGTAGTGTGCTGGGGTTACCAGACACCGGGGAGCTGTTTTTT. It encodes CASSSVLGLPDTGELFF. J is TRBJ2-2 and V is TRBV7-9; D gene ambiguous. The CDR3 extends over 17 amino acids. In germline, CDR1 is SEHNR, CDR2 FQNEAQ (reference sequence). V lost 6 bases to trimming and J lost 3 bases, with 20 bases between them.

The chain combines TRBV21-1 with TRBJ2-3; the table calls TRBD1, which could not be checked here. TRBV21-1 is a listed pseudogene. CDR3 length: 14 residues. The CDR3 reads CAIPEAWGADTQYF. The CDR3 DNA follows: TGTGCCATCCCAGAGGCCTGGGGCGCAGATACGCAGTATTTT.

The CDR3: CASSYSRRVGGSYNEQFF. As DNA, the CDR3 is TGTGCCAGCAGTTACTCGAGGCGTGTGGGGGGCTCCTACAATGAGCAGTTCTTC. The V gene is TRBV6-2 or TRBV6-3, the J gene TRBJ2-1, with D tentatively TRBD2 (6 bases). There are 18 residues in the CDR3. Trimming took 0 bases from V and 0 from J, leaving 15 bases between them. Germline lookup yields CDR1 MNHEY and CDR2 SVGEGT.

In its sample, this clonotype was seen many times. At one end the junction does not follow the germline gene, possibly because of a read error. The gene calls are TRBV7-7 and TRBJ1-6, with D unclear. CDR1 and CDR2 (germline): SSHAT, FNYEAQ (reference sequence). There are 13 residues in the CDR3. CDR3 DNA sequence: TGTGCTAGCAGCTTAGCGAAGGGTTCACCCCTCCACTTT. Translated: CASSLAKGSPLHF.

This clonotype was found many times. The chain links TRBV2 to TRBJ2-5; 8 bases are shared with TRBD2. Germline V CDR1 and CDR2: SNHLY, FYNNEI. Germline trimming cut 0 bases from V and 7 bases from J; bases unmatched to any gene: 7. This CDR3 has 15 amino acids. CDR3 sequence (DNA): TGTGCCAGCAGTGAAGCACTAGCGGAATTGGTGACCCAGTACTTC. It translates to CASSEALAELVTQYF.

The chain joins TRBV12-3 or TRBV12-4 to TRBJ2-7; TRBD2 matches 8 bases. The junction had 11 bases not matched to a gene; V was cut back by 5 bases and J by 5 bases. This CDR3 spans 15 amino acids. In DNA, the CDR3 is TGTGCCAGCAGTGTCCGGGGGGGCCCCTATCACGAGCAGTACTTC. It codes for CASSVRGGPYHEQYF.